This T cell receptor beta chain was identified during a study of cytomegalovirus exposure and HLA in healthy donors. This clone has more than one count but fewer than ten. What it binds is not known. Study results and caveats: The study listed under 200 cytomegalovirus-associated TCR beta chains.

Researchers ran the PCR with 60 Vbeta and 13 Jbeta primers. Here immunoSEQ multiplex PCR was the method, and the copy in TCRdb shows in-frame clones only, minus some. The sample has 170,000 or so clones; roughly 80% are singletons. After removal of 3 bases from V and 3 bases from J, the junction contained 9 bases not matched to a gene. CDR3 length equals 17 residues. CDR1 SGDLS and CDR2 YYNGEE come from the germline V gene. The gene calls are TRBV9 and TRBJ2-3; 11 bases agree with TRBD2. The sequencing input was PBMCs. This clonotype originated in a man in his sixties in good health and CMV-seronegative. CDR3 amino acids: CASSASSASGRTDTQYF. Written as DNA, the CDR3 is TGTGCCAGCAGCGCCAGTTCTGCTAGCGGGAGGACAGATACGCAGTATTTT.